This entry features one T cell receptor beta chain sequence. Its target is not known. This sample is drawn from a study of beta chain features in type 1 diabetes. The study, taken as a whole, reports: Sequencing used cDNA, and cells with high TCR expression could therefore be over-represented. The study found moderately but significantly shorter TCRB CDR3s in all four CD4+ subsets of Type 1 diabetes patients.

Trimming removed 4 bases from V and 4 bases from J; junction bases left unmatched: 7. The CDR3 is 14 amino acids. Germline V CDR1 and CDR2: SGHRS, YFSETQ. By way of CD45RO/CCR7/CD25/CD127/CD95/CD27, the CD4+ regulatory, stem cell-like memory, central memory and naive cells were sorted. The whole isolated RNA underwent reverse transcription, so sequencing captured expressed TCRB transcripts. Profiled with immunoSEQ multiplex PCR; TCRdb holds only in-frame clones, not every one. This table has 25,000 or so clones, 60% to 80% appearing once. The sample comprised Tregs from blood. This receptor was identified in a woman aged 40 to 55 in good health. The chain has TRBV5-1 and TRBJ2-5; 7 bases match TRBD2. This chain's CDR3 is CASSPSGGGETQYF. DNA of the CDR3: TGCGCCAGCAGCCCCAGTGGGGGGGGAGAGACCCAGTACTTC. Based on the CDR3 plus reference TRBV5-1 and TRBJ2-5, the full variable domain is KAGVTQTPRYLIKTRGQQVTLSCSPISGHRSVSWYQQTPGQGLQFLFEYFSETQRNKGNFPGRFSGRQFSNSRSEMNVSTLELGDSALYLCASSPSGGGETQYFGPGTRLLVL.